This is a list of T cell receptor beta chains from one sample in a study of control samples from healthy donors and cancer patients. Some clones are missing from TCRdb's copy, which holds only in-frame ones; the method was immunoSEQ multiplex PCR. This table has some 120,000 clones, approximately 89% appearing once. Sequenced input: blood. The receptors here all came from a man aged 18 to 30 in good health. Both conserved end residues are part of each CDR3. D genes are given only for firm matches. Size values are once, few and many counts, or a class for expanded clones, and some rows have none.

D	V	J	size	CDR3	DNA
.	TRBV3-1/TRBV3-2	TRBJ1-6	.	CASSPTVGDSPLHF	TGTGCCAGCAGCCCGACGGTTGGGGATTCACCCCTCCACTTT
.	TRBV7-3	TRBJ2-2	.	CASSRTNTGELFF	TGTGCCAGCAGCCGGACAAACACCGGGGAGCTGTTTTTT
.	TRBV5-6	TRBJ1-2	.	CASSGTDNYGYTF	TGTGCCAGCAGCGGGACGGACAACTATGGCTACACCTTC
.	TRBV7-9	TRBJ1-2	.	CASTDSRWGIPGYGYTF	TGTGCCAGCACCGATTCTAGGTGGGGGATCCCGGGCTATGGCTACACCTTC
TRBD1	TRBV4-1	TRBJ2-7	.	CASSQEDRATVYEQYF	TGCGCCAGCAGCCAGGAGGACAGGGCCACCGTTTACGAGCAGTACTTC
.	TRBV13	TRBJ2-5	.	CASSLVEDQETQYF	TGTGCCAGCAGCTTAGTCGAGGACCAAGAGACCCAGTACTTC
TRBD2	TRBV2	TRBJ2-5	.	CASSEGAGGRGQETQYF	TGTGCCAGCAGTGAGGGAGCGGGGGGGCGGGGACAAGAGACCCAGTACTTC
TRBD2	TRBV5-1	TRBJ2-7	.	CASRGLAGDEQYF	TGCGCCAGCAGGGGACTAGCGGGGGATGAGCAGTACTTC
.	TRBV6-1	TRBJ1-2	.	CASSEEKGRYGYTF	TGTGCCAGCAGTGAAGAGAAGGGCCGCTATGGCTACACCTTC
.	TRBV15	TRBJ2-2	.	CATSSGGGPGELFF	TGTGCCACCAGCAGCGGAGGGGGCCCCGGGGAGCTGTTTTTT
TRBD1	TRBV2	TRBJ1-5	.	CASSAGQGNQPQHF	TGTGCCAGCAGTGCTGGACAGGGCAATCAGCCCCAGCATTTT
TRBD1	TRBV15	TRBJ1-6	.	CATSRGTGTYNSPLHF	TGTGCCACCAGCAGAGGGACAGGAACCTATAATTCACCCCTCCACTTT
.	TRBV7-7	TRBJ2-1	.	CASSPDRSSYNEQFF	TGTGCCAGCAGCCCCGACCGAAGCTCCTACAATGAGCAGTTCTTC
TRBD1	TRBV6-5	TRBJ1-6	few	CASSRETGGGSPLHF	TGTGCCAGCAGTCGCGAGACAGGGGGCGGTTCACCCCTCCACTTT
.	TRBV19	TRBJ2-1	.	CASSIRGAGNEQFF	TGTGCCAGTAGTATAAGAGGGGCGGGCAATGAGCAGTTCTTC
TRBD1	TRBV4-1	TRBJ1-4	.	CASSQRGQGFNEKLFF	TGCGCCAGCAGCCAACGAGGACAGGGGTTTAATGAAAAACTGTTTTTT
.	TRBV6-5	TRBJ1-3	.	CATQRGFGNTIYF	TGTGCCACTCAAAGGGGCTTCGGAAACACCATATATTTT
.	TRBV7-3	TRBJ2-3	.	CASSPNSGDWEDTQYF	TGTGCCAGCAGCCCAAACTCGGGGGATTGGGAAGATACGCAGTATTTT
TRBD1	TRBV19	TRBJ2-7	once	CASSPRTGISYEQYF	TGTGCCAGTAGTCCCCGGACAGGGATCTCCTACGAGCAGTACTTC
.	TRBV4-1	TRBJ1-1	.	CASTSLRGGRGTEAFF	TGCGCCAGCACCTCTCTACGGGGGGGGCGAGGAACTGAAGCTTTCTTT
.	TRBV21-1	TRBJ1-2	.	CASRINLYTF	TGTGCCAGCAGGATAAACCTCTACACCTTC
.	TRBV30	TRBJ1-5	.	CAWSEGAGQPQHF	TGTGCCTGGAGTGAAGGGGCCGGTCAGCCCCAGCATTTT
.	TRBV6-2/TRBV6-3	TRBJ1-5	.	CASSYSKDRCNQPQHF	TGTGCCAGCAGTTACTCGAAGGACAGATGCAATCAGCCCCAGCATTTT
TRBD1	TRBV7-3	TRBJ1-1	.	CASSPGQVVNTEAFF	TGTGCCAGCAGCCCAGGACAGGTAGTTAACACTGAAGCTTTCTTT
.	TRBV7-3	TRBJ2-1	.	CASSPPGYNEQFF	TGTGCCAGCAGCCCGCCAGGGTACAATGAGCAGTTCTTC
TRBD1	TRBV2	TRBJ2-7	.	CASSSGTGGYEQYF	TGTGCCAGCAGCTCCGGGACAGGGGGCTACGAGCAGTACTTC
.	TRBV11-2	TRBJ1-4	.	CASRAGAANEKLFF	TGTGCCAGCAGAGCAGGGGCGGCTAATGAAAAACTGTTTTTT
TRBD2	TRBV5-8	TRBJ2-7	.	CASSFRGLAGLYEQYF	TGTGCCAGCAGCTTTAGGGGACTAGCGGGCCTCTACGAGCAGTACTTC
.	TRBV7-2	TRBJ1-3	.	CASSWTSTGNTIYF	TGTGCCAGCAGCTGGACATCTACTGGAAACACCATATATTTT
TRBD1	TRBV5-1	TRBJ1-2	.	CASSLDLTGPYGYTF	TGCGCCAGCAGCTTGGACTTGACAGGGCCTTATGGCTACACCTTC